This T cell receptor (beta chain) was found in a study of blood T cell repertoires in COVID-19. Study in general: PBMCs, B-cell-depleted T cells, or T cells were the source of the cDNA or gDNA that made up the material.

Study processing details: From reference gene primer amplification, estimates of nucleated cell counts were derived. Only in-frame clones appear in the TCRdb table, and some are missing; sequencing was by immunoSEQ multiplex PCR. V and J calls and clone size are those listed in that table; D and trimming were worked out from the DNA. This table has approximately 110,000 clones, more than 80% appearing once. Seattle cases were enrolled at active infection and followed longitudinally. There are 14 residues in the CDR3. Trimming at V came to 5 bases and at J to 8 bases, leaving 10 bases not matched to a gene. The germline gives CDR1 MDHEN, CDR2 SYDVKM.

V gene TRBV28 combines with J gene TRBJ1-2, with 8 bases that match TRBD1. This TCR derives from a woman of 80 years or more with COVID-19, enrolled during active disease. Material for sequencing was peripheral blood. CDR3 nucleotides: TGTGCCAGCAGTATCGCAGGGGGCGGTAAGGGCTACACCTTC. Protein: CASSIAGGGKGYTF.